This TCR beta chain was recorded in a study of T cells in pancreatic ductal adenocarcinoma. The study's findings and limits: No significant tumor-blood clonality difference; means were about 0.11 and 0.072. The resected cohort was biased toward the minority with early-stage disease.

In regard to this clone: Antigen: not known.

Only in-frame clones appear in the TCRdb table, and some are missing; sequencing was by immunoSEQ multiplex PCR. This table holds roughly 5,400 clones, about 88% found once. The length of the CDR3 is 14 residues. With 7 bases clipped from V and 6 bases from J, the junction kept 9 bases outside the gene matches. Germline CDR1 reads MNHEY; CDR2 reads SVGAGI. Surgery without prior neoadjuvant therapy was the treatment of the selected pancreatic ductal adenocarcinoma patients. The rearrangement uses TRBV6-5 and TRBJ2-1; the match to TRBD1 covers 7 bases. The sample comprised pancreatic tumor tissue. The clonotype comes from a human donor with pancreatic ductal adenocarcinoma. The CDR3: CASTQDRSGNEQFF. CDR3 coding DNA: TGTGCCAGCACTCAGGACAGGTCGGGCAATGAGCAGTTCTTC.